The 23 T cell receptor beta chains reported below all come from one sample, sequenced in a study of cytomegalovirus exposure and HLA in healthy donors. The primer mix had 60 Vbeta and 13 Jbeta primers. Repertoires were generated with immunoSEQ multiplex PCR, while TCRdb's copy carries only in-frame clones and drops some. The top ten hold around 3.3% of the sample, which has about 130,000 clones, more than 80% seen once. The specimen sequenced was PBMCs. The receptors here all came from a male donor in good health and CMV-seronegative.

The table lists this clone with a count of one. The rearrangement uses TRBV6-5 and TRBJ1-2; TRBD1 matches at 8 bases. This CDR3 comprises 13 residues. The V segment lost 5 bases and the J segment 13 bases; nucleotides outside the gene matches: 12. Germline values: CDR1 MNHEY, CDR2 SVGAGI. Here the CDR3 DNA reads TGTGCCAGCAGTGAGGTGACAGGGGCCCCTCGCACCTTC. Translation: CASSEVTGAPRTF.

This chain joins TRBV10-2 and TRBJ1-3; tentative D call: TRBD1 (5 bases). The ends were cut back, 8 bases at V and 2 bases at J, with 10 bases in the middle. Germline V lookup: CDR1 WSHSY, CDR2 SAAADI. The CDR3 is 13 amino acids. CDR3 DNA: TGCGCCAGCTCCAGGGAACCTGGAAACACCATATATTTT. Encoded protein: CASSREPGNTIYF.

The chain carries TRBV29-1 and TRBJ1-5; TRBD1 agrees at 9 bases. CDR3 length: 13 amino acids. CDR1 and CDR2 from the germline V gene are SQVTM and ANQGSEA. The ends lost 5 bases at V and 7 bases at J; junction bases unmatched: 6. The CDR3 region has the DNA TGCAGCGTTAGGACAGGGGTAGGGCAGCCCCAGCATTTT. As protein: CSVRTGVGQPQHF. Full variable domain (missing parts from reference TRBV29-1 and TRBJ1-5): SAVISQKPSRDICQRGTSLTIQCQVDSQVTMMFWYRQQPGQSLTLIATANQGSEATYESGFVIDKFPISRPNLTFSTLTVSNMSPEDSSIYLCSVRTGVGQPQHFGDGTRLSIL.

The chain combines TRBV28 with TRBJ2-3; tentatively, D is TRBD1 (6 bases). Germline V lookup: CDR1 MDHEN, CDR2 SYDVKM. V lost 5 bases and J lost 5, with 23 bases in between. The CDR3 contains 17 residues. The CDR3 loop reads CASSRLHPGVVGDTQYF. CDR3 DNA sequence: TGTGCCAGCAGTCGCCTTCACCCAGGGGTAGTTGGAGATACGCAGTATTTT.

This clone showed up just a few times. This chain connects TRBV6-5 to TRBJ1-2, with D unresolved. Trimming removed 7 bases at V and 3 bases at J, with 15 bases between. The CDR3 has 14 residues. Per the germline V gene, CDR1 is MNHEY and CDR2 is SVGAGI. The CDR3, as DNA: TGTGCCAGCACCTCATGGGGTAGCGACTATGGCTACACCTTC. Protein sequence: CASTSWGSDYGYTF.

The rearrangement links TRBV5-4 to TRBJ2-3; D possibly corresponds to TRBD1 (6 bases). The CDR3 has 14 amino acids. From germline, CDR1 is SGHNT and CDR2 YYREEE (reference sequence). V lost 6 bases and J 2 bases, leaving 13 bases between the germline ends. The CDR3 loop reads CASTWAGVTDTQYF. DNA of the CDR3: TGTGCCAGCACTTGGGCAGGGGTCACAGATACGCAGTATTTT. Filled out from reference TRBV5-4 and TRBJ2-3, the complete variable domain reads ETGVTQSPTHLIKTRGQQVTLRCSSQSGHNTVSWYQQALGQGPQFIFQYYREEENGRGNFPPRFSGLQFPNYSSELNVNALELDDSALYLCASTWAGVTDTQYFGPGTRLTVL.

The genes are TRBV10-2 and TRBJ1-1; TRBD1 matches 9 bases. The germline gives CDR1 WSHSY, CDR2 SAAADI. The CDR3 has 12 residues. The V segment lost 6 bases and the J segment 4 bases; nucleotides outside the gene matches: 0. CDR3 nucleotides: TGCGCCAGCAGGACAGGGGGCACTGAAGCTTTCTTT. This codes for CASRTGGTEAFF.

The sample holds one count of this clone. The genes are TRBV10-3 and TRBJ2-3; 15 nucleotides match TRBD2. The CDR3 consists of 17 residues. The J segment lost 3 bases and the V segment lost 5 bases, leaving 6 bases of the junction unmatched. CDR1 is ENHRY, CDR2 SYGVKD, per germline. CDR3 sequence reads: CAISPGTSGGRTDTQYF. The CDR3 nucleotides are TGTGCCATCAGTCCCGGGACTAGCGGGGGGCGGACAGATACGCAGTATTTT.

J is TRBJ1-2 and V is TRBV4-3, with TRBD1 identical over 8 bases. This CDR3 spans 14 amino acids. J was trimmed by 8 bases and V by 4 bases; bases with no gene match: 9. Germline values: CDR1 LGHNA, CDR2 YSLEER. CDR3 sequence (DNA): TGCGCCAGCAGCCCTCAGGGGGCGCGTGGGGGCTACACCTTC. Its translation is CASSPQGARGGYTF.

The rearrangement links TRBV18 to TRBJ2-2; 7 bases align to TRBD1. The length of the CDR3 is 16 residues. Germline-derived CDR1 and CDR2 are KGHSH and LQKENI. The junction had 5 bases not matched to a gene; V was cut back by 4 bases and J by 0 bases. The CDR3: CASSQVQGANTGELFF. The CDR3 DNA follows: TGTGCCAGCTCACAGGTCCAGGGGGCGAACACCGGGGAGCTGTTTTTT. Looking up the rest from reference TRBV18 and TRBJ2-2 gives the full variable domain: NAGVMQNPRHLVRRRGQEARLRCSPMKGHSHVYWYRQLPEEGLKFMVYLQKENIIDESGMPKERFSAEFPKEGPSILRIQQVVRGDSAAYFCASSQVQGANTGELFFGEGSRLTVL.

In DNA form, the CDR3 reads TGCGCCAGCAGCTGGATAGCGGGCGGGCCCAAAAACATTCAGTACTTC. Translated, it gives CASSWIAGGPKNIQYF. The J gene is TRBJ2-4, the V gene TRBV5-1, with 7 bases fitting TRBD2. This CDR3 is 16 amino acids long. Germline V gene data show CDR1 as SGHRS and CDR2 as YFSETQ. Trimming at V came to 3 bases and at J to 2 bases, leaving 8 bases not matched to a gene.

On this clone itself: The sample holds other DNA sequences that translate to the same CDR3. This rearrangement joins TRBV18 to TRBJ1-1, with TRBD1 matching over 9 bases. J was trimmed by 1 base and V by 4 bases; bases with no gene match: 1. Looked up from germline, CDR1 is KGHSH and CDR2 is LQKENI. The CDR3 runs to 14 residues. The CDR3 coding sequence is TGTGCCAGCTCACTGGGACAGGGGAACACTGAAGCTTTCTTT. Translating it yields CASSLGQGNTEAFF.

This clone was observed a single time. The V call is TRBV7-2, the J call TRBJ2-3, with D possibly being TRBD2 (6 bases). The V end lost 4 bases, the J end lost 2 bases, and 10 bases lay between the germline ends. CDR1 and CDR2 (germline): SGHTA, FQGNSA. This CDR3 is 14 amino acids long. This chain's CDR3 is CASSSRDFTDTQYF. The DNA for the CDR3 is TGTGCCAGCAGCTCTAGGGACTTCACAGATACGCAGTATTTT. Full variable domain (missing parts from reference TRBV7-2 and TRBJ2-3): GAGVSQSPSNKVTEKGKDVELRCDPISGHTALYWYRQSLGQGLEFLIYFQGNSAPDKSGLPSDRFSAERTGGSVSTLTIQRTQQEDSAVYLCASSSRDFTDTQYFGPGTRLTVL.

V is TRBV27 and J is TRBJ2-3; 9 positions agree with TRBD1. The CDR3 contains 14 residues. Losses at the gene ends were 3 bases for V and 5 bases for J; bases not matched to a gene: 3. CDR1 MNHEY and CDR2 SMNVEV come from the germline V gene (reference sequence). The chain's CDR3 is CASSFWTGVDTQYF. As DNA, the CDR3 is TGTGCCAGCAGTTTTTGGACAGGGGTAGATACGCAGTATTTT.

The chain couples TRBV10-3 to TRBJ2-7; 7 bases map to TRBD1. This CDR3 has 15 residues. The ends lost 4 bases at V and 3 bases at J; junction bases unmatched: 9. Germline V CDR1 and CDR2: ENHRY, SYGVKD. CDR3 amino acids: CAISVNRGQLYEQYF. The CDR3 nucleotides read TGTGCCATCAGTGTAAACAGGGGTCAACTCTACGAGCAGTACTTC.

The chain couples TRBV7-2 to TRBJ2-5; TRBD2 might be the D (6 bases). The CDR3 is made up of 15 amino acids. Trimming pared 2 bases from V and 5 bases from J, leaving 15 bases between. CDR1 SGHTA and CDR2 FQGNSA come from the germline V gene. The CDR3 loop reads CASSLKIAVVETQYF. The CDR3 nucleotides read TGTGCCAGCAGCTTAAAGATAGCGGTGGTTGAGACCCAGTACTTC.

V usage is TRBV25-1 and J usage is TRBJ2-2, with 9 bases that match TRBD1. This CDR3 region has 15 residues. Germline V CDR1 and CDR2: MGHDK, SYGVNS. The junction had 7 bases not matched to a gene; V was cut back by 6 bases and J by 5 bases. CDR3 loop: CASSETQGATGELFF. The CDR3 DNA reads as TGTGCCAGCAGCGAAACACAGGGGGCGACCGGGGAGCTGTTTTTT.

The chain combines TRBV30 with TRBJ2-1; a possible D gene is TRBD2 (5 bases). The CDR3 length is 14 residues. Germline V gives CDR1 GTSNPN, CDR2 SVGIG (reference sequence). V was clipped by 5 bases and J by 6 bases, with 17 bases between them. The CDR3 DNA follows: TGTGCCTGGTACCGGGATGGGTATGGCAATGAGCAGTTCTTC. This encodes CAWYRDGYGNEQFF.

Here the CDR3 DNA reads TGTGCCAGCAGCCCCAGGACTGGGGAGCAGTTCTTC. Encoded protein: CASSPRTGEQFF. The chain has TRBV27 and TRBJ2-1; perhaps TRBD2 as D (5 bases). The V and J ends lost 6 bases and 10 bases respectively, with 13 bases between them. Germline CDR1 MNHEY, CDR2 SMNVEV (reference sequence). This CDR3 has 12 amino acids.

This clone is a singleton in its sample. The rearrangement uses TRBV7-9 and TRBJ2-3, with TRBD2 matching 7 bases. The CDR3 covers 14 residues. With 9 bases clipped from V and 0 bases from J, the junction kept 6 bases outside the gene matches. The germline V gene encodes CDR1 SEHNR and CDR2 FQNEAQ (reference sequence). The CDR3 loop is CASRDGGSTDTQYF. In nucleotides, the CDR3 is TGTGCCAGTCGGGACGGGGGGAGCACAGATACGCAGTATTTT.

This chain links TRBV18 with TRBJ1-1; 7 bases are a match to TRBD1. Germline V gives CDR1 KGHSH, CDR2 LQKENI. Trimming cost V 6 bases and J 0 bases; bases outside gene matches: 7. The CDR3 is 15 amino acids. This CDR3 is CASSSPTGMNTEAFF. In DNA form, the CDR3 reads TGTGCCAGCTCCTCTCCGACAGGGATGAACACTGAAGCTTTCTTT.

V usage is TRBV11-2 and J usage is TRBJ1-1; 7 bases line up with TRBD1. This CDR3 has 14 amino acids. V dropped 2 bases and J dropped 8; count of bases not matched to a gene: 8. Germline CDR1 and CDR2: SGHAT and FQNNGV. In DNA, the CDR3 is TGTGCCAGCAGCTTATTCGTACAGGGGACCGAAGCTTTCTTT. It is translated as CASSLFVQGTEAFF. The entire variable domain, with the rest obtained from reference TRBV11-2 and TRBJ1-1, is as follows: EAGVAQSPRYKIIEKRQSVAFWCNPISGHATLYWYQQILGQGPKLLIQFQNNGVVDDSQLPKDRFSAERLKGVDSTLKIQPAKLEDSAVYLCASSLFVQGTEAFFGQGTRLTVV.

This chain joins TRBV30 and TRBJ2-1; D might be TRBD2 (6 bases). The germline CDR1 and CDR2 sequences are GTSNPN and SVGIG (reference sequence). Trimming left V 4 bases short and J 0 bases short, with 19 bases between. CDR3 length: 17 residues. The CDR3 loop is CAWTSTSLSFSYNEQFF. CDR3 DNA: TGTGCCTGGACATCGACTAGTTTAAGCTTCTCCTACAATGAGCAGTTCTTC.